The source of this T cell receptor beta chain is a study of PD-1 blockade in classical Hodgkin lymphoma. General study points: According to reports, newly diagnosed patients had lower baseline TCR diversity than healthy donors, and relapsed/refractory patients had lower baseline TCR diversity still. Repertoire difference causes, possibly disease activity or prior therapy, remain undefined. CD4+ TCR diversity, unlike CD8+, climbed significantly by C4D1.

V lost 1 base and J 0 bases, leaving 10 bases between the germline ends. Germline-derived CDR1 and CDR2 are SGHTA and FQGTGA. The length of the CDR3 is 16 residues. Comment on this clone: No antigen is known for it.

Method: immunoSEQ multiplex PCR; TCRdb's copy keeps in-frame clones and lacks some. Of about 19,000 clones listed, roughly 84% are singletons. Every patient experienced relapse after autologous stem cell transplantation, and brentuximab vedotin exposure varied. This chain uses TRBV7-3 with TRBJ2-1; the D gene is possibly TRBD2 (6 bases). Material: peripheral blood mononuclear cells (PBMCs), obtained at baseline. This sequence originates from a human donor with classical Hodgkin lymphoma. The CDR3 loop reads CASSLRGGDSYNEQFF. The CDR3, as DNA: TGTGCCAGCAGCTTAAGGGGCGGGGACTCCTACAATGAGCAGTTCTTC.